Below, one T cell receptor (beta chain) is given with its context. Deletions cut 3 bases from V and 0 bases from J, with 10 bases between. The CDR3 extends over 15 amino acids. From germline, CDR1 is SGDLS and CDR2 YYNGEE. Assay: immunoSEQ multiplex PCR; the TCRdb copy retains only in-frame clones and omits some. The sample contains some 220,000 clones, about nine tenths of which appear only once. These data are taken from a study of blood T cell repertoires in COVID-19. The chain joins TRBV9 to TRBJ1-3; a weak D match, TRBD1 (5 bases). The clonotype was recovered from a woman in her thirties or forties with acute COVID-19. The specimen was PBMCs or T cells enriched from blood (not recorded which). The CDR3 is CASSAGGNSGNTIYF. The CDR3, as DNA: TGTGCCAGCAGCGCTGGGGGGAACTCTGGAAACACCATATATTTT.